These T cell receptor beta chains were read from a single sample in a study of glioma-infiltrating T cells after dendritic cell vaccination. TCRdb keeps only in-frame clones here, not all; method: immunoSEQ multiplex PCR. The data hold 25,000 to 35,000 clones, with more than 90% observed a single time. Sequences were derived from blood, sampled before dendritic cell vaccination. These receptors were taken from a human donor with glioblastoma. CDR3s include the opening cysteine and the closing phenylalanine or tryptophan.

V gene: TRBV19
J gene: TRBJ2-7
CDR3 protein: CASSTGTSGGAFYEQYF

V gene: TRBV11-3
J gene: TRBJ1-5
CDR3 protein: CASSSGPQHF

V gene: TRBV6-5
J gene: TRBJ1-2
CDR3 protein: CASRKTGGGYTF

V gene: TRBV10-1
J gene: TRBJ1-6
CDR3 protein: CASSPGQGNSPLHF

V gene: TRBV19
J gene: TRBJ1-5
CDR3 protein: CASSGLGPHSNQPQHF

V gene: TRBV7-9
J gene: TRBJ1-3
CDR3 protein: CASSLAASGSSGNTIYF

V gene: TRBV6-1
J gene: TRBJ2-3
CDR3 protein: CASSGQGARDTQYF

V gene: TRBV6-5
J gene: TRBJ1-2
CDR3 protein: CATWTGHDYGYTF

V gene: TRBV7-9
J gene: TRBJ1-2
CDR3 protein: CASSEDREVHGYTF

V gene: TRBV5-1
J gene: TRBJ1-2
CDR3 protein: CASSLEGSLYGYTF

V gene: TRBV4-1
J gene: TRBJ2-2
CDR3 protein: CASSQEPSSTGELFF

V gene: TRBV9
J gene: TRBJ2-7
CDR3 protein: CASSPWTDAYEQYF

V gene: TRBV19
J gene: TRBJ1-2
CDR3 protein: CASRPTGGGYTF

V gene: TRBV18
J gene: TRBJ2-1
CDR3 protein: CASSPLRRAGYNEQFF

V gene: TRBV2
J gene: TRBJ2-3
CDR3 protein: CASPVAGGPRDTQYF

V gene: TRBV6-6
J gene: TRBJ2-1
CDR3 protein: CASSYRRGDNEQFF

V gene: TRBV7-8
J gene: TRBJ1-6
CDR3 protein: CASTPGRTSYNSPLHF

V gene: TRBV5-4
J gene: TRBJ2-2
CDR3 protein: CASSLDRAGSGELFF

V gene: TRBV4-1
J gene: TRBJ2-2
CDR3 protein: CASSQGRRGPNTGELFF

V gene: TRBV4-1
J gene: TRBJ1-6
CDR3 protein: CASSQDQQGITYNSPLHF

V gene: TRBV5-1
J gene: TRBJ1-2
CDR3 protein: CASSLGQMGGYTF

V gene: TRBV6-5
J gene: TRBJ2-2
CDR3 protein: CATSRAGGNTGELFF

V gene: TRBV5-4
J gene: TRBJ2-2
CDR3 protein: CASSFDRGELFF

V gene: TRBV6-1
J gene: TRBJ1-5
CDR3 protein: CASRESGTRSNQPQHF

V gene: TRBV4-2
J gene: TRBJ2-5
CDR3 protein: CASSLTILGIQETQYF

V gene: TRBV6-5
J gene: TRBJ1-5
CDR3 protein: CASSYSRWQPQHF

V gene: TRBV4-1
J gene: TRBJ2-7
CDR3 protein: CASSQNTDRVLDEQYF

V gene: TRBV10-3
J gene: TRBJ1-1
CDR3 protein: CATLLPGSTEAFF

V gene: TRBV2
J gene: TRBJ1-4
CDR3 protein: CASRAGAMLTNEKLFF

V gene: TRBV4-1
J gene: TRBJ2-1
CDR3 protein: CASSQRQGAGEQFF

V gene: TRBV5-1
J gene: TRBJ1-4
CDR3 protein: CASSPTVINEKLFF

V gene: TRBV5-4
J gene: TRBJ1-3
CDR3 protein: CASSSDRVSSGNTIYF

V gene: TRBV19
J gene: TRBJ2-6
CDR3 protein: CASSSGQGSSGANVLTF

V gene: TRBV5-1
J gene: TRBJ2-3
CDR3 protein: CASSLDRGRDTQYF

V gene: TRBV5-6
J gene: TRBJ1-6
CDR3 protein: CASSAGPQLHF

V gene: TRBV7-6
J gene: TRBJ2-5
CDR3 protein: CASSHRQGEQETQYF

V gene: TRBV29-1
J gene: TRBJ2-7
CDR3 protein: CSVDSGSSYEQYF

V gene: TRBV7-9
J gene: TRBJ2-2
CDR3 protein: CASSLSGHRTGELFF

V gene: TRBV19
J gene: TRBJ1-1
CDR3 protein: CASRTGETRIAEAFF

V gene: TRBV6-6
J gene: TRBJ2-5
CDR3 protein: CASRKTDPQETQYF